Listed below are T cell receptor beta chains from one sample, sequenced in a study of T-cell memory formation after mild COVID-19. Each CDR3 protein is one row after TCRdb ran MiXCR on the 5' RACE reads. This table holds hundreds of thousands of distinct CDR3 sequences, over 15% found once. The sequencing sample was made of PBMCs or a T cell subset sorted from them (not recorded which). These TCRs come from a man aged 18 to 29 who had mild COVID-19 (a few samples of this study predate the infection). Cell type and time point are not known. The CDR3 runs from the conserved cysteine through the conserved F or W. A D gene is named only where the DNA matches it firmly. A row's size may be missing; if present it is once, few, many or a size class.

J gene: TRBJ2-1
CDR3 length: 16
D gene: NA
V gene: TRBV5-1
clone size: NA
CDR3 DNA: TGCGCCAGCAGCTTGTACGGGACGGGAGAATACAATGAGCAGTTCTTC
CDR3 protein: CASSLYGTGEYNEQFF

J gene: TRBJ1-5
CDR3 length: 15
D gene: NA
V gene: TRBV5-5
clone size: NA
CDR3 DNA: TGTGCCAGCAGCCCCGCCGGGGGCGGCAATCAGCCCCAGCATTTT
CDR3 protein: CASSPAGGGNQPQHF

J gene: TRBJ2-1
CDR3 length: 14
D gene: NA
V gene: TRBV3-1
clone size: NA
CDR3 DNA: TGTGCCAGCAGCCAAGGGGTTCTAGATAAGGAGCAGTTCTTC
CDR3 protein: CASSQGVLDKEQFF

J gene: TRBJ2-3
CDR3 length: 16
D gene: TRBD1
V gene: TRBV11-3
clone size: NA
CDR3 DNA: TGTGCCAGCAGCCCGAGACAGGGGAGGTCCACAGATACGCAGTATTTT
CDR3 protein: CASSPRQGRSTDTQYF

J gene: TRBJ2-5
CDR3 length: 14
D gene: NA
V gene: TRBV12-3/TRBV12-4
clone size: few
CDR3 DNA: TGTGCCAGCAGACCCGGGGGAGCCCAAGAGACCCAGTACTTC
CDR3 protein: CASRPGGAQETQYF

J gene: TRBJ2-3
CDR3 length: 16
D gene: TRBD2
V gene: TRBV20-1
clone size: few
CDR3 DNA: TGCAGTGCTAACCCGCCCACTAGCGGGGGCACAGATACGCAGTATTTT
CDR3 protein: CSANPPTSGGTDTQYF

J gene: TRBJ2-1
CDR3 length: 16
D gene: TRBD2
V gene: TRBV24-1
clone size: few
CDR3 DNA: TGTGCCACCAGTGAGGGACTAGCGGGGACATCGCATGAGCAGTTCTTC
CDR3 protein: CATSEGLAGTSHEQFF

J gene: TRBJ2-1
CDR3 length: 10
D gene: NA
V gene: TRBV23-1
clone size: few
CDR3 DNA: TGCGCCAGCAGTCACAATGAGCAGTTCTTC
CDR3 protein: CASSHNEQFF

J gene: TRBJ2-5
CDR3 length: 14
D gene: NA
V gene: TRBV4-1
clone size: few
CDR3 DNA: TGCGCCAGCAGCCAAGATTCGGGGGTGGGGACCCAGTACTTC
CDR3 protein: CASSQDSGVGTQYF

J gene: TRBJ1-6
CDR3 length: 16
D gene: TRBD1
V gene: TRBV20-1
clone size: few
CDR3 DNA: TGCAGTGCCACTAGGACAGGGGTACCACGGTGGTCACCCCTCCACTTT
CDR3 protein: CSATRTGVPRWSPLHF

J gene: TRBJ2-2
CDR3 length: 15
D gene: TRBD1
V gene: TRBV15
clone size: few
CDR3 DNA: TGTGCCACCAGCTCGGGACAGGGTAACACCGGGGAGCTGTTTTTT
CDR3 protein: CATSSGQGNTGELFF

J gene: TRBJ2-7
CDR3 length: 12
D gene: NA
V gene: TRBV28
clone size: few
CDR3 DNA: TGTGCCAGCACCCCGCAGGGCTACGAGCAGTACTTC
CDR3 protein: CASTPQGYEQYF

J gene: TRBJ2-3
CDR3 length: 16
D gene: TRBD2
V gene: TRBV4-2
clone size: NA
CDR3 DNA: TGTGCCAGCAGAAGACTCCAAGCGGGGGAGAGAGATACGCAGTATTTT
CDR3 protein: CASRRLQAGERDTQYF

J gene: TRBJ2-1
CDR3 length: 14
D gene: TRBD1
V gene: TRBV20-1
clone size: NA
CDR3 DNA: TGCAGTGCTAGAAACGACAGGGGCGGGGATGAGCAGTTCTTC
CDR3 protein: CSARNDRGGDEQFF

J gene: TRBJ2-3
CDR3 length: 12
D gene: NA
V gene: TRBV30
clone size: few
CDR3 DNA: TGTGCCTGGAGTCCCTCGGTAGATACGCAGTATTTT
CDR3 protein: CAWSPSVDTQYF